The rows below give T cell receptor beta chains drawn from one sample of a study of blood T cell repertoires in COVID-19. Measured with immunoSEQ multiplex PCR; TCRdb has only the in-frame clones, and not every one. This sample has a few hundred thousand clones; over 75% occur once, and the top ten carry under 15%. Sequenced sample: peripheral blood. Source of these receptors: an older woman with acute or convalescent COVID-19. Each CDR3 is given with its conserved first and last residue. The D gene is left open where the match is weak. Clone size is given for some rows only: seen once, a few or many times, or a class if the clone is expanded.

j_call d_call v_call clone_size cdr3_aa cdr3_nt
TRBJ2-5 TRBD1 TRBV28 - CASSLTGAQETQYF TGTGCCAGCAGTTTAACAGGGGCACAAGAGACCCAGTACTTC
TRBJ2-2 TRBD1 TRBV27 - CASSTRTGSTGELFF TGTGCCAGCAGTACTAGGACAGGGTCCACCGGGGAGCTGTTTTTT
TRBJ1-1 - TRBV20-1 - CSAGGGKAFF TGCAGTGCAGGGGGGGGAAAAGCTTTCTTT
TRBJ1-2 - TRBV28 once CASRREANYGYTF TGTGCCAGCAGGAGAGAAGCTAACTATGGCTACACCTTC
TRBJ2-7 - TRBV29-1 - CSHAGPGYTYEQYF TGCAGCCACGCGGGGCCAGGGTACACCTACGAGCAGTACTTC
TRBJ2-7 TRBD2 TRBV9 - CASSGTSGTLEQYF TGTGCCAGCAGTGGGACTAGCGGGACCCTCGAGCAGTACTTC
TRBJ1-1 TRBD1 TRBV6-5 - CASRVGQGPNTEAFF TGTGCCAGCAGAGTAGGACAGGGACCGAACACTGAAGCTTTCTTT
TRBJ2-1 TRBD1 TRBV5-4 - CASSLARQGADNEQFF TGTGCCAGCAGCTTGGCCAGACAGGGGGCCGACAATGAGCAGTTCTTC
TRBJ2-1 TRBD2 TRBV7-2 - CASSQGGSGRERQFF TGTGCCAGCAGCCAGGGAGGTAGCGGGAGGGAAAGGCAGTTCTTC
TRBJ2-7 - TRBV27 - CASLGATNPYEQYF TGTGCCAGCCTGGGGGCGACAAACCCCTACGAGCAGTACTTC
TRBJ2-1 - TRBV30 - CAWRVEVEQFF TGTGCCTGGAGGGTCGAGGTCGAGCAGTTCTTC
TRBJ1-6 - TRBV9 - CASSVAGLESPLHF TGTGCCAGCAGCGTAGCAGGGTTAGAATCACCCCTCCACTTT
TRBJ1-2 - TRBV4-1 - CASSQQGNYGYTF TGCGCCAGCAGCCAACAGGGTAACTATGGCTACACCTTC
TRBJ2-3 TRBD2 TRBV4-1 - CASSHLAGASDTQYF TGCGCCAGCAGCCATCTAGCGGGAGCATCAGATACGCAGTATTTT
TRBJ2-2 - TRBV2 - CASKVQGQLDTGELFF TGTGCCAGCAAGGTACAGGGTCAATTAGACACCGGGGAGCTGTTTTTT
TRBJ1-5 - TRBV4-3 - CASSQVWRGNQPQHF -
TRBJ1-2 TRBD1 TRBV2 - CASTETGGGIGYTF TGTGCCAGCACTGAGACAGGGGGCGGGATTGGCTACACCTTC
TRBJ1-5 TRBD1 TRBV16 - CASSPGQVGSNQPQHF TGTGCCAGCAGCCCAGGACAGGTGGGGAGCAATCAGCCCCAGCATTTT
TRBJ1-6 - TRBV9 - CASSGGGPEAKAYNSPLHF TGTGCCAGCAGCGGGGGGGGGCCCGAGGCCAAAGCCTATAATTCACCCCTCCACTTT
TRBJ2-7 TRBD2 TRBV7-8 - CASSLAGGPAYEQYF TGTGCCAGCAGCTTAGCGGGAGGGCCGGCCTACGAGCAGTACTTC
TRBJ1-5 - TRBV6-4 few CASSQAPGYQPQHF TGTGCCAGCAGTCAGGCCCCCGGATATCAGCCCCAGCATTTT
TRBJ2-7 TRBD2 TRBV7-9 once CASSLTLAGHYEQYF TGTGCCAGCAGCTTGACTCTAGCGGGGCACTACGAGCAGTACTTC
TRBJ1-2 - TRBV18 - CASSDSSYGYTF TGTGCCAGCTCGGACAGTAGTTATGGCTACACCTTC
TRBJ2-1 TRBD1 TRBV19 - CASSLRDRVFLNNEQFF TGTGCCAGTAGTCTCCGGGACAGGGTATTTCTTAACAATGAGCAGTTCTTC
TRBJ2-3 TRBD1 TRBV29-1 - CSVERQGTRADTQYF TGCAGCGTTGAAAGACAGGGGACTCGGGCAGATACGCAGTATTTT
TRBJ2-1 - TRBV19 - CASSPRENYNEQFF TGTGCCAGTAGTCCGCGGGAAAACTACAATGAGCAGTTCTTC
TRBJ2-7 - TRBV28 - CASRPGSGGSYEQYF TGTGCCAGCAGGCCGGGTAGCGGTGGATCCTACGAGCAGTACTTC
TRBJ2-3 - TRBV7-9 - CASSLTITDTQYF TGTGCCAGCAGCTTAACTATCACAGATACGCAGTATTTT
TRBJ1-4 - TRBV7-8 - CASSLENIEKLFF TGTGCCAGCAGTTTGGAGAATATCGAAAAACTGTTTTTT
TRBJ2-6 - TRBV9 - CASSVAPASSGANVLTF TGTGCCAGCAGCGTAGCTCCAGCGAGCTCTGGGGCCAACGTCCTGACTTTC
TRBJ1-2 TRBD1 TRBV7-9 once CASSWTGKGFYGYTF TGTGCCAGCAGTTGGACAGGGAAGGGTTTCTATGGCTACACCTTC
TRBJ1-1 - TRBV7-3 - CASSFPPPSTGLGTEAFF TGTGCCAGCAGCTTTCCCCCGCCTTCGACAGGTCTGGGCACTGAAGCTTTCTTT
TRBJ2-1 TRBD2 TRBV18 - CASSPTGTSGRVNNEQFF TGTGCCAGCTCACCAACAGGGACTAGCGGGAGGGTGAACAATGAGCAGTTCTTC
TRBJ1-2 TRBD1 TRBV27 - CASSGQGGGYTF TGTGCCAGCAGCGGACAGGGGGGAGGCTACACCTTC
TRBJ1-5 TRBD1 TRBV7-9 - CASSLTGGDQPQHF TGTGCCAGCAGCCTCACAGGGGGCGACCAGCCCCAGCATTTT
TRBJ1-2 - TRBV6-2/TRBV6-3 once CASSYGRNYGYTF TGTGCCAGCAGTTACGGCAGGAACTATGGCTACACCTTC
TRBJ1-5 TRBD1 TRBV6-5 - CASSYSKRGPQPQHF TGTGCCAGCAGTTACTCGAAGAGGGGGCCTCAGCCCCAGCATTTT
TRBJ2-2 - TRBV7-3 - CASSQDTGELFF TGTGCCAGCAGCCAGGACACCGGGGAGCTGTTTTTT
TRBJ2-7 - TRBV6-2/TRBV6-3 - CASTPGLASYEQYF TGTGCCAGCACCCCCGGGCTAGCCTCCTACGAGCAGTACTTC
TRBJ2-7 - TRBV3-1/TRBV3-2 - CASSRRGEGPREYF TGTGCCAGCAGCCGAAGGGGTGAAGGGCCTCGGGAGTACTTC
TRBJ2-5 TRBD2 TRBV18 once CASSPGTSGYQETQYF TGTGCCAGCTCACCCGGGACTAGCGGCTACCAAGAGACCCAGTACTTC
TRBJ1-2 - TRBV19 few CASSRGLEYGYTF TGTGCCAGTAGTAGGGGCCTTGAGTATGGCTACACCTTC
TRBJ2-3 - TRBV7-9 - CASSLSLALGTDTQYF TGTGCCAGCAGCTTAAGTCTAGCTCTTGGCACAGATACGCAGTATTTT
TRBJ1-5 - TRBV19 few CASSKGTHSNQPQHF TGTGCCAGTAGTAAAGGGACACATAGCAATCAGCCCCAGCATTTT
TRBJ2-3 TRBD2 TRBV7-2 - CASSLEGGRASTQYF TGTGCCAGCAGCTTAGAGGGCGGGAGGGCCTCTACGCAGTATTTT
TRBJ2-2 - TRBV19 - CASSIGFSRTGELFF TGTGCCAGTAGTATAGGCTTTTCGCGCACCGGGGAGCTGTTTTTT
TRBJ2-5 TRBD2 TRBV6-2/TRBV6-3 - CASSYIELAGGETQYF TGTGCCAGCAGTTACATCGAGTTAGCGGGGGGAGAGACCCAGTACTTC
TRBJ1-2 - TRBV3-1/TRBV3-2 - CASSPRQGSSYGYTF TGTGCCAGCAGCCCCCGTCAGGGATCGAGCTATGGCTACACCTTC
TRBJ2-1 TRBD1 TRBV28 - CASSLGQGTYNEQFF TGTGCCAGCAGTTTAGGACAGGGAACCTACAATGAGCAGTTCTTC
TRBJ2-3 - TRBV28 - CASSVAVTDTQYF TGTGCCAGCAGTGTGGCGGTCACAGATACGCAGTATTTT
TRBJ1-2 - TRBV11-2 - CASSFWGGNYTF TGTGCCAGCAGCTTCTGGGGGGGAAACTACACCTTC
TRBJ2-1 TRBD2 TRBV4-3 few CASSQDRGDYNEQFF TGCGCCAGCAGCCAAGACCGGGGGGACTACAATGAGCAGTTCTTC
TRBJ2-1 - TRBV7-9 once CASSLVGGDPDNEQFF TGTGCCAGCAGCTTAGTCGGCGGGGACCCGGACAATGAGCAGTTCTTC
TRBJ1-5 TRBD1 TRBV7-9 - CASSLATGGQPQHF TGTGCCAGCAGCTTAGCTACAGGGGGTCAGCCCCAGCATTTT
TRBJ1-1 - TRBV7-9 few CASSPEWGGVSGTEAFF TGTGCCAGCAGCCCAGAGTGGGGGGGCGTTAGCGGCACTGAAGCTTTCTTT
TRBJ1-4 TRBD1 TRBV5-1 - CASSPRTGAGEKLFF TGCGCCAGCAGCCCCCGGACAGGGGCAGGTGAAAAACTGTTTTTT
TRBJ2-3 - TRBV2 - CASSATSTDTQYF TGTGCCAGCAGCGCAACTAGCACAGATACGCAGTATTTT
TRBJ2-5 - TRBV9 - CASSVGLANQETQYF TGTGCCAGCAGCGTAGGGTTAGCAAACCAAGAGACCCAGTACTTC
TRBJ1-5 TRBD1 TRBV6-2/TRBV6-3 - CASSFDRGKNQPQHF TGTGCCAGCAGTTTCGACAGGGGTAAAAATCAGCCCCAGCATTTT
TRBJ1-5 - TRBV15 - CATSRPGGNQPQHF TGTGCCACCAGCAGACCGGGGGGCAATCAGCCCCAGCATTTT